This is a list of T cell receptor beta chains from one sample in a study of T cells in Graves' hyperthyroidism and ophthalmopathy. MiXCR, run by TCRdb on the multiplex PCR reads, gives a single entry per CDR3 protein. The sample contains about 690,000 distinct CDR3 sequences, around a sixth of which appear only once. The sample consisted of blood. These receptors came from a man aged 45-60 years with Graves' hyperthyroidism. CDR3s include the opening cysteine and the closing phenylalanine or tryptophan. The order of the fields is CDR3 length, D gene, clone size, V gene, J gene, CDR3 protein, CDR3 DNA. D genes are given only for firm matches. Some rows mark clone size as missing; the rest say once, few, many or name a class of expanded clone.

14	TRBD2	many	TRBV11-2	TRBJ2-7	CASSLVASGNEQYF	TGTGCCAGCAGCTTAGTGGCTAGCGGGAACGAGCAGTACTTC
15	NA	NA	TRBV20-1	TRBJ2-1	CSAIKILMSTHEQFF	TGCAGTGCTATTAAAATCCTGATGAGTACCCATGAGCAGTTCTTC
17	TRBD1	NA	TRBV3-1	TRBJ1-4	CASSHSTGGSANEKLFF	TGTGCCAGCAGCCACTCGACAGGGGGCTCGGCTAATGAAAAACTGTTTTTT
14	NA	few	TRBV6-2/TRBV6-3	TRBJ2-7	CASSYRQGKSEQYF	TGTGCCAGCAGTTACAGGCAGGGTAAAAGCGAGCAGTACTTC
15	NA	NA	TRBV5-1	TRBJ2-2	CASSLEGAGPGELFF	TGCGCCAGCAGCTTGGAAGGGGCGGGACCCGGGGAGCTGTTTTTT
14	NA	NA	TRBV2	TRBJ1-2	CASSIKGNYDGYTF	TGTGCCAGCAGCATCAAGGGGAATTATGATGGCTACACCTTC
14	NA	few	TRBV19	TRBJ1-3	CATSGVTSGNTIYF	TGTGCCACTTCTGGAGTAACCTCTGGAAACACCATATATTTT
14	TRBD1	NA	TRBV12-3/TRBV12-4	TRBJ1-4	CASSADRGFEKLFF	TGTGCCAGCAGTGCGGACAGGGGTTTTGAAAAACTGTTTTTT
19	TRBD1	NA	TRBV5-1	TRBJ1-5	CASSLGPMGGQGPRQPQHF	TGCGCCAGCAGCTTGGGACCTATGGGAGGACAGGGACCTCGTCAGCCCCAGCATTTT
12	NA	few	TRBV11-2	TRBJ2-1	CASSLDGNERFF	TGTGCCAGCAGCTTAGACGGTAATGAGCGGTTCTTC
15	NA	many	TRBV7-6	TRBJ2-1	CASRPPGTPYNEQFF	TGTGCCAGCAGGCCTCCCGGGACACCTTACAATGAGCAGTTCTTC
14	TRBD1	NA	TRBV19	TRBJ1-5	CASKTGASNQPQHF	TGTGCCAGCAAGACAGGGGCCAGCAATCAGCCCCAGCATTTT
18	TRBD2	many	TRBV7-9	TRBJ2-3	CASSRVGRSGRRTDTQYF	TGTGCCAGCAGCCGGGTAGGGCGAAGCGGGAGACGCACAGATACGCAGTATTTT
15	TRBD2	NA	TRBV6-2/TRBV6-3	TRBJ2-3	CASSKLAGSTDTQYF	TGTGCCAGCAGTAAACTAGCGGGATCCACAGATACGCAGTATTTT
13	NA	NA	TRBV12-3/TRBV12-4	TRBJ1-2	CASRRQQGEGYTF	TGTGCCAGCAGGAGACAACAGGGAGAGGGCTACACCTTC
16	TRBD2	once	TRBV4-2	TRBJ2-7	CASSQVSGTSGYEQYF	TGTGCCAGCAGCCAAGTGTCAGGGACTAGCGGATACGAGCAGTACTTC
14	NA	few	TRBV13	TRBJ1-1	CASSSSRKNTEAFF	TGTGCCAGCAGCTCAAGCCGGAAGAACACTGAAGCTTTCTTT
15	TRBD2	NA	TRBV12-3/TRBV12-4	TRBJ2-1	CASSLRGGRNNEQFF	TGTGCCAGCAGCCTGCGGGGGGGCCGCAACAATGAGCAGTTCTTC
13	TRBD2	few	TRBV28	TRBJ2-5	CASRVTSRETQYF	TGTGCCAGCAGGGTGACTAGCCGGGAGACCCAGTACTTC
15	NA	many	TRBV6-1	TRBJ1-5	CASSIRQDSNQPQHF	TGTGCCAGCAGCATACGACAGGATAGCAATCAGCCCCAGCATTTT
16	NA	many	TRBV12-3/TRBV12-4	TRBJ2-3	CASSLPSGTTQYTQYF	TGTGCCAGCAGTTTACCCTCGGGAACCACCCAATATACGCAGTATTTT
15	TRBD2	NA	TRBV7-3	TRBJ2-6	CASSPRDYPLNVLTF	TGTGCCAGCAGCCCCCGGGACTATCCCTTAAACGTCCTGACTTTC
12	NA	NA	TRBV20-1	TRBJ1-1	CSARDPGTEAFF	TGCAGTGCTAGAGACCCGGGGACTGAAGCTTTCTTT
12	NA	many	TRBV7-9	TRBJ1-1	CASSLVIPEAFF	TGTGCCAGCAGCTTGGTAATTCCTGAAGCTTTCTTT
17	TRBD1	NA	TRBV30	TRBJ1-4	CAWSGSRSGGKKEKLFF	TGTGCCTGGAGCGGATCTCGGTCAGGGGGCAAGAAGGAAAAACTGTTTTTT
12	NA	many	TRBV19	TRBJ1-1	CASSVVSTEAFF	TGTGCCAGTAGTGTTGTGTCTACTGAAGCTTTCTTT
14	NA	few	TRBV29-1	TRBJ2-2	CTARPGENTGELFF	TGCACCGCTCGCCCGGGAGAAAACACCGGGGAGCTGTTTTTT
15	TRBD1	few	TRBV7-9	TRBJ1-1	CASTFSGGLNTEAFF	TGTGCCAGCACCTTCTCAGGGGGGTTGAACACTGAAGCTTTCTTT
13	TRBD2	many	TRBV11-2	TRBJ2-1	CASSSLADNEQFF	TGTGCCAGCAGCTCGCTAGCGGACAATGAGCAGTTCTTC
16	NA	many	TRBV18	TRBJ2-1	CASSITGGQIYNEQFF	TGTGCCAGCTCAATCACCGGGGGACAGATCTACAATGAGCAGTTCTTC
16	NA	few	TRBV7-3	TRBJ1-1	CASSLTPDWPVTEAFF	TGTGCCAGCAGCTTAACTCCTGACTGGCCGGTCACTGAAGCTTTCTTT
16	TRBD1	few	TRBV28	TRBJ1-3	CASSPGGQISGNTIYF	TGTGCCAGCAGTCCAGGGGGACAGATCTCTGGAAACACCATATATTTT
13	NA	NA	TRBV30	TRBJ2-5	CAWSLGVENTEYF	TGTGCCTGGAGTTTAGGTGTGGAGAACACGGAGTACTTC
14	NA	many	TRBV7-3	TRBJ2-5	CASSKTGSAETQYF	TGTGCCAGCAGCAAAACAGGGTCCGCAGAGACCCAGTACTTC
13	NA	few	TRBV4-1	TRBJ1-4	CASTPDPNEKLFF	TGCGCCAGCACCCCGGACCCTAATGAAAAACTGTTTTTT
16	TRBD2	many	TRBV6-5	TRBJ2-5	CASSYGSSGHQETQYF	TGTGCCAGCAGTTACGGGTCTAGCGGGCACCAAGAGACCCAGTACTTC
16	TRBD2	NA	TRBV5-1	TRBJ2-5	CASSLILAGGGETQYF	TGCGCCAGCAGCCTGATTTTAGCGGGAGGTGGGGAGACCCAGTACTTC